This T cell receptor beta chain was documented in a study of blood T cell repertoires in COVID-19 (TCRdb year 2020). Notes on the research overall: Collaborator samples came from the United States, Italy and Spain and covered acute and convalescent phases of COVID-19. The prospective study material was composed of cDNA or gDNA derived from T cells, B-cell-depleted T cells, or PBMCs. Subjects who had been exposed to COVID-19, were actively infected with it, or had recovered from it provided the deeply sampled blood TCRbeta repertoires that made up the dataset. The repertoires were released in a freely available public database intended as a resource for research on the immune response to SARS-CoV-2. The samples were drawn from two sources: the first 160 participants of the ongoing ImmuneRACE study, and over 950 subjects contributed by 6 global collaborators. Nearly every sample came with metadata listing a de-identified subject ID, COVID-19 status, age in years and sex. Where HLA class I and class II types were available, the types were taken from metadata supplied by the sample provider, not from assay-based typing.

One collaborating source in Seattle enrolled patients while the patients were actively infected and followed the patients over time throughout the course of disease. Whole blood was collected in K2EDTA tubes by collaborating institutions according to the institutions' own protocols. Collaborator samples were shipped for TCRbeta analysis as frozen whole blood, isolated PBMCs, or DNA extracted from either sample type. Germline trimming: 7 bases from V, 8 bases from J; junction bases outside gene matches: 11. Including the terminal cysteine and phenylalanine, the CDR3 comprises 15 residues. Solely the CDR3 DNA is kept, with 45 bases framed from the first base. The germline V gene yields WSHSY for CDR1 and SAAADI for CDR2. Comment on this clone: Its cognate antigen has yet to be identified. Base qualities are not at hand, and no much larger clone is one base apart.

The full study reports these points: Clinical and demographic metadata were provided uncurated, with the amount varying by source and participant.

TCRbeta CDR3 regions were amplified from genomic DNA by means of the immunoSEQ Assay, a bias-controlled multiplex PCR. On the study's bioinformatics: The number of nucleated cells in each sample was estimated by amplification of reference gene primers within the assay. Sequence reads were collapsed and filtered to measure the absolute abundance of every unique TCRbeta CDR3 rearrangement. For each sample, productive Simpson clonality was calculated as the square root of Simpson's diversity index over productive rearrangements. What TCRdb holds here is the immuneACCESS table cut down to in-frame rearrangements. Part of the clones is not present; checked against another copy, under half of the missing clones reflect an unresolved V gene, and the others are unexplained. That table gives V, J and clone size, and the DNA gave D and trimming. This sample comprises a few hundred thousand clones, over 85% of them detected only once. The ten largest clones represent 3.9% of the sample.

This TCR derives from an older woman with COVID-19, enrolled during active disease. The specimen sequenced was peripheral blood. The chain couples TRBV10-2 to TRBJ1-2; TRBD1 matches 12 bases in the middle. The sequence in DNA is TGCGCCAGCACCGAGACGGGACAGGGGGCTAGGGGCTACACCTTC. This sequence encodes CASTETGQGARGYTF.